The text below deals with one TCR beta chain. Its specificity is unknown. V lost 3 bases to trimming and J lost 2 bases; unmatched junction nucleotides: 7. The CDR3 consists of 15 residues. CDR1 and CDR2 from the germline V gene are DFQATT and SNEGSKA (reference sequence). The study sequenced cultured CD4+ T cell DNA using the Oncomine TCR Beta short-read assay. TCRdb ran MiXCR on the PCR reads and lists one entry per CDR3 protein. Of 20,000 to 25,000 distinct CDR3 sequences listed, approximately 51% are singletons. This entry comes from a study of vaccination and CD4 T cells after COVID-19. Turning to the study itself: The convalescents, six males and four females, included two who were Hispanic.

Treatment defined: roughly nine-day PBMC culture with coronavirus spike peptide pools or control peptides (ViraFEST assay). General study results and limits: SARS-CoV-2-reactive clonotype medians increased from roughly 21 to 40, not significantly.

The chain couples TRBV20-1 to TRBJ2-1; 7 bases map to TRBD2. Sequenced material: CD4+ T cells from blood, cultured in vitro. This sequence was found in a human donor who had recovered from COVID-19. CDR3: CSASRASGAYNEQFF. The DNA for the CDR3 is TGCAGTGCTAGTCGGGCTAGCGGAGCCTACAATGAGCAGTTCTTC.